This T cell receptor beta chain was identified during a study of T cell changes during pregnancy in multiple sclerosis. Data came from immunoSEQ multiplex PCR; TCRdb stores just in-frame clones and leaves some out. The sample holds around 88,000 clones; 80% to 95% are singletons and the top ten take 2.6%. This material consisted of peripheral blood, taken in the first trimester of pregnancy. This sequence was found in a female donor with multiple sclerosis, enrolled in a pregnancy study.

The chain's CDR3 is CATSGSSGLGNEQFF. CDR3 sequence (DNA): TGTGCCACCAGCGGTAGCTCGGGACTAGGGAATGAGCAGTTCTTC. The rearrangement uses TRBV15 and TRBJ2-1, with 8 nucleotides matching TRBD2. This CDR3 comprises 15 residues. J gave up 7 bases and V 5 bases, and 10 bases lay outside the gene matches. Germline CDR1 reads LNHNV; CDR2 reads YYDKDF (reference sequence).